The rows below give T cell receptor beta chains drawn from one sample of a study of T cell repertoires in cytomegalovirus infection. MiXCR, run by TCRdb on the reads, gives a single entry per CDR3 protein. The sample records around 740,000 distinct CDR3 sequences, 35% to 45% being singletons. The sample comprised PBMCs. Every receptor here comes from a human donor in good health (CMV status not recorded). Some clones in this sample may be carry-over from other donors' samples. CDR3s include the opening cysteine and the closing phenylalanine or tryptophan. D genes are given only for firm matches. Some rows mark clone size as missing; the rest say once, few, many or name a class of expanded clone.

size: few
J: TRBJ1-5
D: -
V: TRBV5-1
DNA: TGCGCCAGCAGCTTGGGAGGACAGAATAGCAATCAGCCCCAGCATTTT
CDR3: CASSLGGQNSNQPQHF

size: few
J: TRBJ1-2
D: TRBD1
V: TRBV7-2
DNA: TGTGCCAGCAGCTCAACTCTCGACAGGGATGGCTACACCTTC
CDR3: CASSSTLDRDGYTF

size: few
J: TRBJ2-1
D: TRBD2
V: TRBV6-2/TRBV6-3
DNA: TGTGCCAGTCGGACTAGCGGAGGAGGGGATGAGCAGTTCTTC
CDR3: CASRTSGGGDEQFF

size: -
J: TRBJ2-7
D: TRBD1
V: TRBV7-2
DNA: TGTGCCAGTTGCCACCCCGGCCGACAGGGGGGCACTAACGAGCAGTACTTC
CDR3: CASCHPGRQGGTNEQYF

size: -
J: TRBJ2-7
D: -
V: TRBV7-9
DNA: TGTGCCACCGAGGTTGGTAGGGCACCCTACGAGCAGTACTTC
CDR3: CATEVGRAPYEQYF

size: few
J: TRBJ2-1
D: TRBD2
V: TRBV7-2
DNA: TGTGCCAGCAGCTTACAGCGGGGGGGCGTATGGAATGAGCAGTTCTTC
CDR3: CASSLQRGGVWNEQFF

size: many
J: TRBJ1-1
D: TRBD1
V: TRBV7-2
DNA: TGTGCCAGCAGTTTGGACAGGGTGGTCACTGAAGCTTTCTTT
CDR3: CASSLDRVVTEAFF

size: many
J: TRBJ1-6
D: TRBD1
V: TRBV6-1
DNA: TGTGCCAGCAGACTTGGGACAGGGAGTCTTCGTTCACCCCTCCACTTT
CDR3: CASRLGTGSLRSPLHF

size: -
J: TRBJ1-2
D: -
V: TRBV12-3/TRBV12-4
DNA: TGTGCCAGCAGCCCAGGGGCTTCGTTTGGCTACACCTTC
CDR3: CASSPGASFGYTF

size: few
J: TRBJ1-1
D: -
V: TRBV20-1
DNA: TGCAGTGCTAGAGCTGGCAGAGTAATGAACACTGAAGCTTTCTTT
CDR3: CSARAGRVMNTEAFF

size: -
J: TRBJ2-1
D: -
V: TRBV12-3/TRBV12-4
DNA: TGTGCCAGCACCCTGGGAAGGCTCTACAATGAGCAGTTCTTC
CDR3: CASTLGRLYNEQFF

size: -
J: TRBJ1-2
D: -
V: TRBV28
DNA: TGTGCCAGCAGTTTCTACAGTAACTATTGCTACACCTTC
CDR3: CASSFYSNYCYTF

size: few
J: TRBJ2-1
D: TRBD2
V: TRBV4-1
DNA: TGCGCCAGCAGCCAAGGCCTAGCGGGAAGCCGCCGATCTGAGCAGTTCTTC
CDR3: CASSQGLAGSRRSEQFF

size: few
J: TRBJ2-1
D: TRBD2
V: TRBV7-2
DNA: TGTGCCAGCAGCTACAGGACTAGCGGGCTCTCCTACAATGAGCAGTTCTTC
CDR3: CASSYRTSGLSYNEQFF

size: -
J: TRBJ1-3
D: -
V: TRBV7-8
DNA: TGTGCCAGCCGAAACCCAGGACAGGGAAACACCATATATTTT
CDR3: CASRNPGQGNTIYF

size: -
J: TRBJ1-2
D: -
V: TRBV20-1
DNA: TGCAGTGCTTTCCGAGGACTGTCTACCTATGGCTACACCTTC
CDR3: CSAFRGLSTYGYTF

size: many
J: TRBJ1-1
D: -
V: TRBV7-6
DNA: TGTGCCAGCAGCTTAACTATCGGGGAGAACACTGAAGCTTTCTTT
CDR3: CASSLTIGENTEAFF

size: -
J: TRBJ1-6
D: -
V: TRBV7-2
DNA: TGTGCCAGCAGCTTATCCTCAGGGATGGATTCACCCCTCCACTTT
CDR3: CASSLSSGMDSPLHF

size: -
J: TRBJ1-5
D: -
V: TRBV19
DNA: TGTGCCAGTAGTATTAGTACAGGGAAGGCTCAGCCCCAGCATTTT
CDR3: CASSISTGKAQPQHF

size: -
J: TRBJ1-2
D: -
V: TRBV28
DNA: TGTGCCAGCAGTTTGAGGGACATTCCGGGCTACACCTTC
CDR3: CASSLRDIPGYTF

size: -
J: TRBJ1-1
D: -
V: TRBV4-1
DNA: TGCGCCAGCAGCCAAGATGAGACCAGGGGAGCCTCCACTGAAGCTTTCTTT
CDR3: CASSQDETRGASTEAFF

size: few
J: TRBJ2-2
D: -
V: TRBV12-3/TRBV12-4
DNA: TGTGCCAGCAGCTCGAAGGGCCCACCGAACACCGGGGAGCTGTTTTTT
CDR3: CASSSKGPPNTGELFF

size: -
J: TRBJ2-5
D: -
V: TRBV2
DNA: TGTGCCAGCAGTGAAGCTTACGGGGGGCGAGGTCGAGAGACCCAGTACTTC
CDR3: CASSEAYGGRGRETQYF

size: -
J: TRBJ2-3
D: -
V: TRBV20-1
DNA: TGCAGTTGGTCCCCCACAGCGGGCCCGTCCACAGATACGCAGTATTTT
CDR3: CSWSPTAGPSTDTQYF

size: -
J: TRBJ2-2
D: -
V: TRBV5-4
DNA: TGTGCCAGCAGCTCTGTAGGCACCGGGGAGCTGTTTTTT
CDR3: CASSSVGTGELFF

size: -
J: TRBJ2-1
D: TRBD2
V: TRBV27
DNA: TGTGCCAGCAGTCCCCTTGGGCTAGCGGGAGATTATGAGCAGTTCTTC
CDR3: CASSPLGLAGDYEQFF

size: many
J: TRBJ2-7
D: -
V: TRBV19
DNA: TGTGCCAGTAGTTCACCATCCGGGACTTACGAGCAGTACTTC
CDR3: CASSSPSGTYEQYF

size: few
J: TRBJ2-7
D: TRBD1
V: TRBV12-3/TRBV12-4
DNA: TGTGCCAGCAGTCACCGGACAGGACAGGGGGATCGGTACGAGCAGTACTTC
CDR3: CASSHRTGQGDRYEQYF

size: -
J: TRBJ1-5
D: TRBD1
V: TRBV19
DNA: TGTGCCAGTAGTGTATCGGGACAGTTAAATCAGCCCCAGCATTTT
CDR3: CASSVSGQLNQPQHF

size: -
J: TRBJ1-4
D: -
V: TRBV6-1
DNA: TGTGCCAGCAGTTTTCGACATCCGTCTAATGAAAAACTGTTTTTT
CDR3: CASSFRHPSNEKLFF

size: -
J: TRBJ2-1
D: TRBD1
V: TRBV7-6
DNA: TGTGCCAGCAGCTTTGGCCCGCCTTTGGTGACAGGGAATAATGAGGATGAGCAGTTCTTC
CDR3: CASSFGPPLVTGNNEDEQFF

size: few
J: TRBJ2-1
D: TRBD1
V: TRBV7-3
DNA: TGTGCCAGCAGCTCCGACAGGGGGGGTCACAATGAGCAGTTCTTC
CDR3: CASSSDRGGHNEQFF